This T cell receptor beta chain was sequenced for a study of blood T cell repertoires in COVID-19. Deletions cut 0 bases from V and 3 bases from J, with 7 bases between. This CDR3 contains 15 residues. Germline lookup yields CDR1 SGHRS and CDR2 YFSETQ. Original data processing: Researchers report that nucleated cell counts were estimated from reference gene primer amplification. Sequenced by immunoSEQ multiplex PCR; TCRdb stores in-frame clones only, minus some. D and trimming come from the DNA, and the V and J calls and clone size come from that table. Here the sample spans more than 150,000 clones, about 82% being singletons.

The sample consisted of peripheral blood. V usage is TRBV5-1 and J usage is TRBJ1-6; no clear D. The clonotype originates from a woman aged 25-40 years with acute or convalescent COVID-19. The CDR3 DNA is TGCGCCAGCAGCTTGGAGACATTCTATAATTCACCCCTCCACTTT. This gives the protein CASSLETFYNSPLHF.